A selection of T cell receptor beta chains follows, all from one sample in a study of quantifying T cell responses using KT2 cells. TCRdb redid the calling of the UMI-ligation and nested PCR reads with MiXCR, one entry per CDR3 protein. The sample contains around 50,000 distinct CDR3 sequences, roughly 10% of which appear only once. The sequencing sample was made of PBMCs spiked with cells of the T cell clone KT2. The source is a human donor. The CDR3 runs from the conserved cysteine through the conserved F or W. A D gene is named only where the DNA matches it firmly. Part of the rows lack a size; the others show once, few, many or a class for expanded clones.

>TRBJ1-3|-|TRBV3-1|few
CASRTALQNTIYF
TGTGCCAGCAGGACAGCCCTTCAAAACACCATATATTTT
>TRBJ2-3|-|TRBV10-3|-
CAIRNSRTNTDTQYF
TGTGCCATCAGAAACAGCAGAACTAACACAGATACGCAGTATTTT
>TRBJ1-4|-|TRBV20-1|-
CSARDVTREKLFF
TGCAGTGCTAGAGATGTGACCCGTGAAAAACTGTTTTTT
>TRBJ2-1|TRBD2|TRBV12-3/TRBV12-4|-
CASSSGTRPEQFF
TGTGCCAGCAGTTCCGGGACTAGGCCCGAGCAGTTCTTC
>TRBJ2-3|-|TRBV15|few
CATSRGEGFTQYF
TGTGCCACCAGCAGAGGCGAGGGCTTTACGCAGTATTTT
>TRBJ2-1|TRBD2|TRBV29-1|many
CSVDTSGVNEQFF
TGCAGCGTTGACACTAGCGGGGTAAATGAGCAGTTCTTC
>TRBJ2-7|-|TRBV20-1|few
CSAGVRAYEQYF
TGCAGTGCTGGTGTACGGGCCTACGAGCAGTACTTC
>TRBJ2-4|-|TRBV12-3/TRBV12-4|many
CASSLAGGKLKNIQYF
TGTGCCAGCAGTTTAGCAGGGGGGAAATTAAAAAACATTCAGTACTTC
>TRBJ2-2|-|TRBV14|-
CASRQNTGELFF
TGTGCCAGCAGACAGAACACCGGGGAGCTGTTTTTT
>TRBJ2-7|TRBD1|TRBV20-1|-
CSANDRDPYEQYF
TGCAGTGCAAATGACAGGGACCCCTACGAGCAGTACTTC
>TRBJ2-1|-|TRBV7-6|-
CASSLEPGREQFF
TGTGCCAGCAGCTTAGAGCCAGGGAGGGAGCAGTTCTTC
>TRBJ2-1|TRBD2|TRBV12-5|few
CASAPWGSGSDEQFF
TGTGCTAGTGCCCCTTGGGGTAGCGGGAGCGATGAGCAGTTCTTC
>TRBJ2-5|-|TRBV12-3/TRBV12-4|few
CASSSYQETQYF
TGTGCCAGCAGTTCTTACCAAGAGACCCAGTACTTC
>TRBJ1-5|TRBD1|TRBV6-1|few
CASSATGSNNQPQHF
TGTGCCAGCAGTGCGACAGGGTCGAACAATCAGCCCCAGCATTTT
>TRBJ1-6|-|TRBV3-1|few
CASSQVGGSSYNSPLHF
TGTGCCAGCAGCCAAGTGGGGGGTAGCTCCTATAATTCACCCCTCCACTTT
>TRBJ2-3|TRBD2|TRBV6-4|medium-sized
CASSVSGTDTQYF
TGTGCCAGCAGTGTTAGCGGGACAGATACGCAGTATTTT
>TRBJ2-1|-|TRBV3-1|-
CASSQDWSYNEQFF
TGTGCCAGCAGCCAAGATTGGTCCTACAATGAGCAGTTCTTC
>TRBJ2-3|TRBD2|TRBV4-3|many
CASSVGLAGALSDTQYF
TGCGCCAGCAGCGTGGGACTAGCGGGCGCCTTGTCGGATACGCAGTATTTT
>TRBJ1-6|-|TRBV7-9|-
CASSLDGAGPLHF
TGTGCCAGCAGCTTAGATGGAGCGGGACCCCTCCACTTT
>TRBJ2-2|TRBD2|TRBV19|-
CASTEYSGMDTGELFF
TGTGCCAGTACCGAATATAGCGGGATGGACACCGGGGAGCTGTTTTTT
>TRBJ2-7|TRBD2|TRBV2|few
CASSDVLAGVPHEQYF
TGTGCCAGCAGTGACGTTCTAGCGGGGGTTCCCCACGAGCAGTACTTC
>TRBJ2-1|TRBD2|TRBV7-3|-
CASSPSGSSYDEQFF
TGTGCCAGCAGCCCCAGCGGGAGCTCCTACGATGAGCAGTTCTTC
>TRBJ1-4|-|TRBV7-7|few
CASRRLGPFRTLNEKLFF
TGTGCCAGCAGAAGGCTTGGGCCTTTCAGAACCCTTAATGAAAAACTGTTTTTT
>TRBJ2-1|TRBD2|TRBV20-1|many
CSAGAPGTRYNEQFF
TGCAGTGCTGGGGCCCCCGGGACTAGATACAATGAGCAGTTCTTC
>TRBJ2-1|TRBD2|TRBV7-2|few
CASSSSGLGSPLNEQFF
TGTGCCAGCAGCTCCAGCGGACTAGGATCCCCTCTCAATGAGCAGTTCTTC
>TRBJ1-4|-|TRBV5-1|-
CASSFSGAGEKLFF
TGCGCCAGCAGTTTCTCGGGGGCTGGGGAAAAACTGTTTTTT
>TRBJ2-1|TRBD2|TRBV29-1|many
CSVETTSGRMGNEQFF
TGCAGCGTTGAGACGACTAGCGGGAGGATGGGCAATGAGCAGTTCTTC
>TRBJ2-1|-|TRBV27|many
CASSLVASHGEQFF
TGTGCCAGCAGTTTAGTGGCTAGCCACGGTGAGCAGTTCTTC
>TRBJ2-7|TRBD1|TRBV19|few
CASSTSKSRTGTYSSYEQYF
TGTGCCAGTAGTACATCGAAATCCAGGACAGGAACTTACAGCTCCTACGAGCAGTACTTC
>TRBJ1-1|-|TRBV5-1|few
CASNGGLKTEAFF
TGCGCCAGCAACGGGGGCTTGAAAACTGAAGCTTTCTTT
>TRBJ2-5|-|TRBV29-1|-
CSVSWQFQETQYF
TGCAGCGTTTCCTGGCAGTTCCAAGAGACCCAGTACTTC
>TRBJ2-1|TRBD2|TRBV29-1|many
CSVAAGGRQFF
TGCAGCGTTGCAGCGGGGGGCCGGCAGTTCTTC
>TRBJ2-2|-|TRBV20-1|-
CSARALGGPSNTGELFF
TGCAGTGCTAGAGCCCTCGGGGGCCCCTCGAACACCGGGGAGCTGTTTTTT
>TRBJ1-5|-|TRBV4-2|few
CASSHVGQINQPQHF
TGTGCCAGCAGCCACGTTGGACAGATCAATCAGCCCCAGCATTTT
>TRBJ1-2|-|TRBV5-1|-
CASSLARIGEKDGYTF
TGCGCCAGCAGCTTGGCCCGCATCGGGGAAAAGGATGGCTACACCTTC
>TRBJ1-1|TRBD1|TRBV20-1|few
CSASGDRNTEAFF
TGCAGTGCTAGTGGGGACAGGAACACTGAAGCTTTCTTT